Here is one T cell receptor (beta chain) with its context. The record originates from a study of blood T cell repertoires in COVID-19. Study-wide background: Material from acute and convalescent COVID-19 was sourced from the United States, Italy and Spain.

This table comes from immunoSEQ multiplex PCR, and its TCRdb copy is limited to in-frame clones, with some not included. Among roughly 410,000 clones listed, more than 75% were seen once. The CDR3 has 14 amino acids. CDR1 is SGHTA and CDR2 is FQGNSA in the germline V gene. Trimming removed 0 bases from V and 6 bases from J, with 9 bases in between. The source material was peripheral blood. This receptor was taken from a woman aged 55-70 years with COVID-19, enrolled during active disease. This chain links TRBV7-2 with TRBJ1-3; no definite D call. CDR3 residues: CASSLAPSANTIYF. The CDR3 region has the DNA TGTGCCAGCAGCTTAGCCCCTAGCGCAAACACCATATATTTT.